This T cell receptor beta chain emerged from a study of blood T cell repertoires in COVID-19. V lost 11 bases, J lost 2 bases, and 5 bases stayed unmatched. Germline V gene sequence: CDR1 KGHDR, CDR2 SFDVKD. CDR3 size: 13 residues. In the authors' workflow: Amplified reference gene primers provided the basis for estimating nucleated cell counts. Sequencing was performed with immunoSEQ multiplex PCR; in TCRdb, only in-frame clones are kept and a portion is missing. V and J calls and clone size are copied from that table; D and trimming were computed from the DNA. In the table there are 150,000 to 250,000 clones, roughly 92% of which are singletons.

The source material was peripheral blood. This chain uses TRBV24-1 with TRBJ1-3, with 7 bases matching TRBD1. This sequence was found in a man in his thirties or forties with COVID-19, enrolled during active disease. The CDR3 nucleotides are TGTGCCAGCCTAGGGGGCGCTGGAAACACCATATATTTT. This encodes CASLGGAGNTIYF.